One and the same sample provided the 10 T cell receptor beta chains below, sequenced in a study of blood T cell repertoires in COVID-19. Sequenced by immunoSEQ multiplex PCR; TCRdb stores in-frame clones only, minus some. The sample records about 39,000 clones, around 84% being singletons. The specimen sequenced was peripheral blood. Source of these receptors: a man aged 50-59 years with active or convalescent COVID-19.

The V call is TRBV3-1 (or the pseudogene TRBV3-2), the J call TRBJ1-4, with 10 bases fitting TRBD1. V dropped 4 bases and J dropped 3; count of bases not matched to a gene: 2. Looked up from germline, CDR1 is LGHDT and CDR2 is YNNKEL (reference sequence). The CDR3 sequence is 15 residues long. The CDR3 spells CASSPGQGANEKLFF. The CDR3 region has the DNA TGTGCCAGCAGCCCCGGACAGGGGGCTAATGAAAAACTGTTTTTT.

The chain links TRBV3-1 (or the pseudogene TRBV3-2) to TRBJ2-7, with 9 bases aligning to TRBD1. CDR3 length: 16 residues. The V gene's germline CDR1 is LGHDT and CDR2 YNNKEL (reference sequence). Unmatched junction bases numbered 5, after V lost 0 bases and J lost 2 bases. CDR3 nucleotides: TGTGCCAGCAGCCAAGATATAACAGGGGGCACCTACGAGCAGTACTTC. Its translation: CASSQDITGGTYEQYF.

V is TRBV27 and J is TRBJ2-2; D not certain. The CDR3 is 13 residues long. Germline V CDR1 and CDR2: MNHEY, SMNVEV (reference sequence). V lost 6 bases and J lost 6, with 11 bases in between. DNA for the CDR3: TGTGCCAGCAGCCTTACGGTCGCCGGGGAGCTGTTTTTT. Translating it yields CASSLTVAGELFF.

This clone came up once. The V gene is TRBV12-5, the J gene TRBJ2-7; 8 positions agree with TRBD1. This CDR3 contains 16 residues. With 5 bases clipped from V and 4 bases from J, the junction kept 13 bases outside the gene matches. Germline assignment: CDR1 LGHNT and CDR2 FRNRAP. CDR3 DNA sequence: TGTGCTAGTGGTGAGCCGGACAGGGCTGGGGAATACGAGCAGTACTTC. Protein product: CASGEPDRAGEYEQYF.

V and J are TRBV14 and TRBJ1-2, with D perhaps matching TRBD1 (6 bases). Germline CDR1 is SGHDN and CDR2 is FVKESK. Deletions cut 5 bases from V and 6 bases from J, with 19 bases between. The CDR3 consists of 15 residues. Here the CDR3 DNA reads TGTGCCAGCAGCGCCTCACCTGGGGGGGGCCATGGCTACACCTTC. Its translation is CASSASPGGGHGYTF.

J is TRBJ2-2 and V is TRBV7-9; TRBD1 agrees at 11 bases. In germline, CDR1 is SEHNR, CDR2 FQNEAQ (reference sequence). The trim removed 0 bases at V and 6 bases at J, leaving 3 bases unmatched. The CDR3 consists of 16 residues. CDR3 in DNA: TGTGCCAGCAGCTTAGCCCCGGGACAGGGGGCCGGGGAGCTGTTTTTT. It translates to CASSLAPGQGAGELFF.

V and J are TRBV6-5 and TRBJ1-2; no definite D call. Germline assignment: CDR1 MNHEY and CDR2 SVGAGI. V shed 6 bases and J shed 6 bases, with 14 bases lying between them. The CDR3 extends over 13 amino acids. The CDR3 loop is CASRRTDQDGYTF. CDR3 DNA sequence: TGTGCCAGCAGGAGGACTGATCAGGATGGCTACACCTTC.

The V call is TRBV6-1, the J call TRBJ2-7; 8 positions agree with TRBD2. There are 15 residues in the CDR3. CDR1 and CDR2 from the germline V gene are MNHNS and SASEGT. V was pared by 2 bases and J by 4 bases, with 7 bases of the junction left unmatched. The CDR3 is CASSEREGGPYEQYF. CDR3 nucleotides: TGTGCCAGCAGTGAACGGGAGGGGGGGCCGTACGAGCAGTACTTC.

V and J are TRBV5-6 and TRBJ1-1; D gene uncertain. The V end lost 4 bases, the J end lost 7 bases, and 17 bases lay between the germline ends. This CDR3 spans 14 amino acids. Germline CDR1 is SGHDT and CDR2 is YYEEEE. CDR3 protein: CASSLVPLEDEAFF. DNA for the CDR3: TGTGCCAGCAGCCTGGTTCCCCTTGAGGATGAAGCTTTCTTT.

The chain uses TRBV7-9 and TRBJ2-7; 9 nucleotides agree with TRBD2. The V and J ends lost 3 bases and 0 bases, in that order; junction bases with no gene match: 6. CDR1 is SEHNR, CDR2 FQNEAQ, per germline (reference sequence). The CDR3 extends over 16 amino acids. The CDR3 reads CASSFAASGISYEQYF. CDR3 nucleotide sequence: TGTGCCAGCAGCTTCGCAGCTAGCGGGATCTCCTACGAGCAGTACTTC.